Sequencing of this T cell receptor (beta chain) was carried out in a study of blood T cell repertoires in COVID-19. Across the study: Acute and convalescent COVID-19 specimens originated in the United States, Italy and Spain. Sample material is recorded as cDNA or gDNA derived from T cells, B-cell-depleted T cells, or PBMCs.

Sequencing used immunoSEQ multiplex PCR; TCRdb keeps in-frame clones, though not all of them. The data contain under 550,000 clones, about 87% of them singletons. Followed over time, Seattle patients had been enrolled while infection was active. The CDR3 spans 15 residues. J was trimmed by 3 bases and V by 1 base; bases with no gene match: 6. Germline V gene sequence: CDR1 WNHNN, CDR2 SYGVQD (reference sequence). Sequencing was carried out using peripheral blood. This TCR came from a young man with COVID-19, enrolled during active disease. The chain carries TRBV10-1 and TRBJ2-7; TRBD1 aligns across 7 bases. The CDR3 loop is CASSELRQGSYEQYF. DNA for the CDR3: TGCGCCAGCAGTGAGTTGAGACAGGGAAGCTACGAGCAGTACTTC.